A selection of T cell receptor beta chains follows, all from one sample in a study of blood T cells in healthy people across ages. TCRdb re-analysed the 5' RACE reads in MiXCR, keeping a single row per CDR3 protein. The sample lists around 990,000 distinct CDR3 sequences; 35% to 40% were seen once. Source material: blood. These receptors all come from a man aged 18 to 29 in good health. Each CDR3 is given with its conserved first and last residue. The D gene is left open where the match is weak. For some rows the clone size is stated as once, few or many, or as a class when expanded; others skip it.

>many|TRBV2|TRBJ1-2|-
CASSEVNYGYTF
TGTGCCAGCAGTGAGGTTAACTATGGCTACACCTTC
>-|TRBV20-1|TRBJ2-3|-
CSAEPNRVPTDTQYF
TGCAGTGCTGAACCAAACAGGGTTCCCACAGATACGCAGTATTTT
>many|TRBV12-3/TRBV12-4|TRBJ2-7|TRBD1
CASSLGGTGIKYYEQYF
TGTGCCAGCAGTTTAGGTGGGACAGGGATCAAGTACTACGAGCAGTACTTC
>few|TRBV12-3/TRBV12-4|TRBJ1-2|-
CASSPTPAGSNGYTF
TGTGCCAGCAGTCCAACCCCAGCGGGCTCTAATGGCTACACCTTC
>-|TRBV6-2/TRBV6-3|TRBJ2-1|-
CASSPGGRYNEQFF
TGTGCCAGCAGCCCCGGGGGCCGTTACAATGAGCAGTTCTTC
>-|TRBV12-3/TRBV12-4|TRBJ1-2|-
CASSFEVNYGYTF
TGTGCCAGCAGTTTTGAGGTTAACTATGGCTACACCTTC
>few|TRBV4-2|TRBJ2-2|-
CASSQDLGARGNGELFF
TGTGCCAGCAGCCAAGATCTCGGGGCAAGGGGAAACGGGGAGCTGTTTTTT
>few|TRBV20-1|TRBJ1-4|TRBD1
CSAREQGSNEKLFF
TGCAGTGCTAGAGAACAGGGGAGTAATGAAAAACTGTTTTTT
>-|TRBV12-3/TRBV12-4|TRBJ2-5|TRBD2
CASSFTSGTYNEQYF
TGTGCCAGCAGTTTCACTAGCGGGACCTACAATGAGCAGTACTTC
>-|TRBV7-8|TRBJ1-5|-
CASSLAQYQPQHF
TGTGCCAGCAGCTTAGCCCAGTATCAGCCCCAGCATTTT
>few|TRBV28|TRBJ1-5|-
CATVDGNQPQHF
TGTGCCACAGTAGATGGGAATCAGCCCCAGCATTTT
>-|TRBV5-1|TRBJ1-6|-
CASSLLIDSPLHF
TGCGCCAGCAGCTTGCTCATCGATTCACCCCTCCACTTT
>-|TRBV7-2|TRBJ1-4|TRBD1
CASSLISTGGGEKLFF
TGTGCCAGCAGCCTTATATCGACAGGGGGAGGGGAAAAACTGTTTTTT
>-|TRBV11-3|TRBJ2-5|-
CAGSLTGPGGQYF
TGTGCCGGCAGCTTAACTGGGCCGGGTGGACAGTACTTC
>-|TRBV29-1|TRBJ2-4|-
CSVAPPYNEQYF
TGCAGCGTGGCCCCTCCCTACAATGAGCAGTACTTC
>few|TRBV10-3|TRBJ1-4|TRBD1
CAIRSDRENEKLFF
TGTGCCATCAGATCGGACAGGGAGAATGAAAAACTGTTTTTT
>-|TRBV6-2/TRBV6-3|TRBJ2-3|-
CASSRGGKSADTQYF
TGTGCCAGCAGTAGGGGGGGGAAGAGTGCAGATACGCAGTATTTT
>-|TRBV6-6|TRBJ2-5|-
CASSYSAGPETQYF
TGTGCCAGCAGTTACTCGGCAGGGCCGGAGACCCAGTACTTC
>few|TRBV25-1|TRBJ2-3|TRBD2
CASSPFGSGGTDTQYF
TGTGCCAGCAGCCCCTTTGGTAGCGGGGGAACAGATACGCAGTATTTT
>-|TRBV5-1|TRBJ2-1|TRBD1
CASSPSGTGVYEQFF
TGCGCCAGCAGCCCCTCAGGGACAGGGGTTTACGAGCAGTTCTTC
>-|TRBV9|TRBJ2-1|-
CASNPQGSNNEQFF
TGTGCCAGCAACCCCCAGGGCTCCAACAATGAGCAGTTCTTC
>few|TRBV6-1|TRBJ2-3|TRBD2
CASSIAGVVTDTQYF
TGTGCCAGCAGCATAGCGGGGGTGGTGACAGATACGCAGTATTTT
>-|TRBV7-9|TRBJ2-2|-
CASSLGVSRDTGELFF
TGTGCCAGCAGCTTAGGTGTGTCTCGGGACACCGGGGAGCTGTTTTTT
>-|TRBV14|TRBJ1-2|TRBD1
CASSLPGQGLGGYGYTF
TGTGCCAGCAGCTTACCGGGACAGGGGCTTGGTGGCTATGGCTACACCTTC
>-|TRBV20-1|TRBJ1-5|TRBD1
CSARERQGGFFQPQHF
TGCAGTGCTAGGGAAAGACAGGGTGGGTTTTTTCAGCCCCAGCATTTT
>-|TRBV19|TRBJ1-2|-
CASSIGAGSRFGVYGYTF
TGTGCCAGTAGTATCGGGGCAGGGAGTCGGTTTGGGGTCTATGGCTACACCTTC
>-|TRBV12-5|TRBJ2-5|TRBD1
CASGLRDREETQYF
TGTGCTAGTGGTTTGAGGGACAGGGAAGAGACCCAGTACTTC
>-|TRBV14|TRBJ2-1|-
CASSQDIFSHNEQFF
TGTGCCAGCAGCCAAGACATCTTCTCCCACAATGAGCAGTTCTTC
>few|TRBV6-5|TRBJ1-2|-
CASSVGLNYGYTF
TGTGCCAGCAGTGTCGGACTTAACTATGGCTACACCTTC
>-|TRBV20-1|TRBJ2-7|-
CSAKTTSYEQYF
TGCAGTGCTAAGACTACATCCTACGAGCAGTACTTC
>few|TRBV6-6|TRBJ1-2|-
CASSFGDQRSYGYTF
TGTGCCAGCAGCTTCGGGGACCAACGATCCTATGGCTACACCTTC
>-|TRBV6-5|TRBJ2-2|-
CASRRQWSGTGELFF
TGTGCCAGCAGACGACAGTGGTCGGGCACCGGGGAGCTGTTTTTT
>-|TRBV3-1|TRBJ2-5|-
CASSRGGGKETQYF
TGTGCCAGCAGCCGGGGTGGGGGGAAAGAGACCCAGTACTTC
>-|TRBV5-1|TRBJ1-2|-
CASTPTEDTSYGYTF
TGCGCCAGCACCCCTACAGAAGACACCTCCTATGGCTACACCTTC